Listed below are T cell receptor beta chains from one sample, sequenced in a study of shared clonotypes between healthy human individuals. Only in-frame clones appear in the TCRdb table, and some are missing; sequencing was by immunoSEQ multiplex PCR. The sample lists about half a million clones, 75% to 85% occurring once. Input material: PBMCs. These receptors came from a woman aged 40 to 50 in good health. Some clones in this sample may be carry-over from other donors' samples. Both conserved end residues are part of each CDR3. A D gene is named only where the DNA matches it firmly. Clone size is given for some rows only: seen once, a few or many times, or a class if the clone is expanded.

j_gene: TRBJ2-1
abundance: few
d_gene: .
v_gene: TRBV15
CDR3aa: CATSRAGDSREQFF
CDR3nt: TGTGCCACCAGCAGAGCCGGTGACAGTCGGGAACAGTTCTTC

j_gene: TRBJ2-2
abundance: .
d_gene: TRBD1
v_gene: TRBV5-6
CDR3aa: CASSLRGQGTGELFF
CDR3nt: TGTGCCAGCAGCTTAAGGGGACAGGGGACCGGGGAGCTGTTTTTT

j_gene: TRBJ2-5
abundance: .
d_gene: .
v_gene: TRBV14
CDR3aa: CASSQDRAQETQYF
CDR3nt: TGTGCCAGCAGCCAAGATCGAGCTCAAGAGACCCAGTACTTC

j_gene: TRBJ1-5
abundance: few
d_gene: .
v_gene: TRBV28
CDR3aa: CASSLKYQPQHF
CDR3nt: TGTGCCAGCAGTTTAAAGTATCAGCCCCAGCATTTT

j_gene: TRBJ2-3
abundance: .
d_gene: .
v_gene: TRBV6-4
CDR3aa: CASSEGPQGTQYF
CDR3nt: TGTGCCAGCAGTGAAGGGCCCCAAGGTACGCAGTATTTT

j_gene: TRBJ2-3
abundance: .
d_gene: .
v_gene: TRBV19
CDR3aa: CASSPHRGRTSTDTQYF
CDR3nt: TGTGCCAGTAGTCCCCATAGGGGGAGGACTAGCACAGATACGCAGTATTTT

j_gene: TRBJ2-2
abundance: .
d_gene: .
v_gene: TRBV27
CDR3aa: CASSLTGTGELFF
CDR3nt: TGTGCCAGCAGTTTAACGGGGACCGGGGAGCTGTTTTTT

j_gene: TRBJ2-7
abundance: .
d_gene: TRBD2
v_gene: TRBV4-1
CDR3aa: CASSQASGRTNYEQYF
CDR3nt: TGCGCCAGCAGCCAAGCTAGCGGGAGGACGAACTACGAGCAGTACTTC

j_gene: TRBJ2-7
abundance: .
d_gene: .
v_gene: TRBV27
CDR3aa: CASSPPSNYEQYF
CDR3nt: TGTGCCAGCAGCCCACCCTCGAACTACGAGCAGTACTTC

j_gene: TRBJ1-6
abundance: few
d_gene: .
v_gene: TRBV25-1
CDR3aa: CASSDRGIVDSPLHF
CDR3nt: TGTGCCAGCAGTGACAGGGGAATCGTTGATTCACCCCTCCACTTT

j_gene: TRBJ2-1
abundance: .
d_gene: .
v_gene: TRBV14
CDR3aa: CASSPPGHISSYNEQFF
CDR3nt: TGTGCCAGCAGCCCTCCGGGACACATTAGCTCCTACAATGAGCAGTTCTTC

j_gene: TRBJ2-1
abundance: .
d_gene: TRBD2
v_gene: TRBV5-1
CDR3aa: CASMDGGLAGVGDEQFF
CDR3nt: TGCGCCAGCATGGATGGGGGACTAGCGGGAGTTGGGGATGAGCAGTTCTTC

j_gene: TRBJ2-5
abundance: .
d_gene: .
v_gene: TRBV5-4
CDR3aa: CASSLGGGGQETQYF
CDR3nt: TGTGCCAGCAGCCTTGGGGGAGGGGGACAAGAGACCCAGTACTTC

j_gene: TRBJ2-7
abundance: .
d_gene: .
v_gene: TRBV2
CDR3aa: CASTGRDTLGQYF
CDR3nt: TGTGCCAGCACCGGCAGGGATACCCTTGGGCAGTACTTC

j_gene: TRBJ2-7
abundance: .
d_gene: TRBD2
v_gene: TRBV4-2
CDR3aa: CASSQVGLANYEQYF
CDR3nt: TGTGCCAGCAGCCAAGTTGGACTAGCGAACTACGAGCAGTACTTC

j_gene: TRBJ1-5
abundance: once
d_gene: .
v_gene: TRBV28
CDR3aa: CASSQPGTVYLSNQPQHF
CDR3nt: TGTGCCAGCAGTCAACCCGGGACGGTATACCTAAGCAATCAGCCCCAGCATTTT

j_gene: TRBJ1-1
abundance: .
d_gene: .
v_gene: TRBV29-1
CDR3aa: CSVARETEAFF
CDR3nt: TGCAGCGTTGCAAGGGAAACTGAAGCTTTCTTT

j_gene: TRBJ2-1
abundance: .
d_gene: .
v_gene: TRBV2
CDR3aa: CASSTLAGGGREQFF
CDR3nt: TGTGCCAGCAGTACCTTAGCCGGAGGAGGCCGTGAGCAGTTCTTC

j_gene: TRBJ2-1
abundance: once
d_gene: .
v_gene: TRBV5-1
CDR3aa: CASSKDGGGLFYNEQFF
CDR3nt: TGCGCCAGCAGCAAGGACGGGGGTGGTCTATTCTACAATGAGCAGTTCTTC

j_gene: TRBJ1-1
abundance: few
d_gene: .
v_gene: TRBV4-2
CDR3aa: CASSPQGRTTGEAFF
CDR3nt: TGTGCCAGCAGCCCACAAGGGAGAACCACGGGTGAAGCTTTCTTT

j_gene: TRBJ2-2
abundance: .
d_gene: .
v_gene: TRBV30
CDR3aa: CAWTVNTGELFF
CDR3nt: TGTGCCTGGACAGTGAACACCGGGGAGCTGTTTTTT

j_gene: TRBJ2-1
abundance: .
d_gene: .
v_gene: TRBV11-2
CDR3aa: CASSALAGREQFF
CDR3nt: TGTGCCAGCAGCGCCCTCGCCGGACGTGAGCAGTTCTTC

j_gene: TRBJ1-4
abundance: once
d_gene: TRBD1
v_gene: TRBV6-6
CDR3aa: CASSYPDRGDEKLFF
CDR3nt: TGTGCCAGCAGTTACCCGGACAGGGGGGATGAAAAACTGTTTTTT

j_gene: TRBJ2-7
abundance: .
d_gene: .
v_gene: TRBV28
CDR3aa: CASSLVRGGVYEQYF
CDR3nt: TGTGCCAGCAGTTTAGTTCGTGGCGGGGTCTACGAGCAGTACTTC

j_gene: TRBJ2-7
abundance: .
d_gene: .
v_gene: TRBV6-6
CDR3aa: CASRTAGNEQYF
CDR3nt: TGTGCCAGCAGGACAGCCGGCAACGAGCAGTACTTC

j_gene: TRBJ2-1
abundance: .
d_gene: .
v_gene: TRBV19
CDR3aa: CASSPSYNEQFF
CDR3nt: TGTGCCAGTAGCCCCAGTTACAATGAGCAGTTCTTC

j_gene: TRBJ1-4
abundance: once
d_gene: .
v_gene: TRBV6-1
CDR3aa: CASSEQGSYEKLFF
CDR3nt: TGTGCCAGCAGTGAACAGGGGTCTTACGAAAAACTGTTTTTT

j_gene: TRBJ2-7
abundance: .
d_gene: .
v_gene: TRBV6-5
CDR3aa: CASSYSRGLRYYEQYF
CDR3nt: TGTGCCAGCAGTTACTCGAGAGGGCTGAGGTACTACGAGCAGTACTTC

j_gene: TRBJ2-7
abundance: .
d_gene: .
v_gene: TRBV2
CDR3aa: CASSGAGVGSEQYF
CDR3nt: TGTGCCAGCAGTGGGGCAGGGGTTGGCTCCGAGCAGTACTTC

j_gene: TRBJ1-5
abundance: few
d_gene: .
v_gene: TRBV4-3
CDR3aa: CASSQGQSSDQPQHF
CDR3nt: TGCGCCAGCAGCCAAGGACAATCCAGCGATCAGCCCCAGCATTTT

j_gene: TRBJ2-1
abundance: .
d_gene: .
v_gene: TRBV27
CDR3aa: CASSRTGLQLRNEQFF
CDR3nt: TGTGCCAGCAGTCGTACGGGACTGCAATTGCGCAATGAGCAGTTCTTC

j_gene: TRBJ2-2
abundance: .
d_gene: .
v_gene: TRBV5-5
CDR3aa: CASSLGQGFGAGELFF
CDR3nt: TGTGCCAGCAGCTTGGGGCAGGGGTTTGGAGCCGGGGAGCTGTTTTTT

j_gene: TRBJ2-7
abundance: .
d_gene: TRBD2
v_gene: TRBV18
CDR3aa: CASSPDPGGLNEQYF
CDR3nt: TGTGCCAGCTCACCGGATCCGGGAGGGTTGAACGAGCAGTACTTC

j_gene: TRBJ2-7
abundance: .
d_gene: TRBD2
v_gene: TRBV28
CDR3aa: CASSSLAGINYEQYF
CDR3nt: TGTGCCAGCAGTTCATTAGCGGGGATTAACTACGAGCAGTACTTC

j_gene: TRBJ1-2
abundance: many
d_gene: .
v_gene: TRBV5-1
CDR3aa: CASSAPNRAYGYTF
CDR3nt: TGCGCCAGCAGCGCGCCCAACAGGGCCTATGGCTACACCTTC

j_gene: TRBJ2-5
abundance: .
d_gene: .
v_gene: TRBV11-2
CDR3aa: CASSLRPRQETQYF
CDR3nt: TGTGCCAGCAGCCTACGACCGAGACAAGAGACCCAGTACTTC

j_gene: TRBJ2-1
abundance: once
d_gene: .
v_gene: TRBV5-8
CDR3aa: CASSTGTYAYNEQFF
CDR3nt: TGTGCCAGCAGCACCGGGACATACGCCTACAATGAGCAGTTCTTC

j_gene: TRBJ2-3
abundance: once
d_gene: .
v_gene: TRBV5-6
CDR3aa: CASRFLGMGTDTQYF
CDR3nt: TGTGCCAGCAGGTTTTTGGGTATGGGCACAGATACGCAGTATTTT

j_gene: TRBJ2-1
abundance: .
d_gene: .
v_gene: TRBV6-5
CDR3aa: CASRPLESSYNEQFF
CDR3nt: TGTGCCAGCAGGCCCTTAGAAAGCTCCTACAATGAGCAGTTCTTC